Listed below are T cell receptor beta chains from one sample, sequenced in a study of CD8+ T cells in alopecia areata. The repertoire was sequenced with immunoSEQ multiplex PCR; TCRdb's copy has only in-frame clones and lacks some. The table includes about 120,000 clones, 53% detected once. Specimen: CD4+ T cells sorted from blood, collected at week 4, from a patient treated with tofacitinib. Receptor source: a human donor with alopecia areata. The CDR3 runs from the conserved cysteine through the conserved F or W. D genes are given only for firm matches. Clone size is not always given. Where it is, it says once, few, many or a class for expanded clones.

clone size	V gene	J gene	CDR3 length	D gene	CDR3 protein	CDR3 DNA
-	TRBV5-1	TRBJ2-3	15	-	CASSLGGRSTDTQYF	TGCGCCAGCAGCTTGGGTGGCCGTAGCACAGATACGCAGTATTTT
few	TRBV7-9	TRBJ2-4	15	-	CASSAGERAVDIQYF	TGTGCCAGCAGCGCCGGTGAACGCGCGGTGGACATTCAGTACTTC
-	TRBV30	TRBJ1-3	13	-	CAWRNLTGNTIYF	TGTGCCTGGCGAAATCTCACTGGAAACACCATATATTTT
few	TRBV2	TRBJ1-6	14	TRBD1	CASNPQGVDSPLHF	TGTGCCAGCAACCCTCAGGGGGTTGATTCACCCCTCCACTTT
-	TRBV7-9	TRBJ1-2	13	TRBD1	CASSLGQARGYTF	TGTGCCAGCAGCCTGGGACAGGCACGCGGCTACACCTTC
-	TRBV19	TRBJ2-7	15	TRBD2	CASSIALAGTYEQYF	TGTGCCAGTAGTATAGCCCTAGCGGGAACCTACGAGCAGTACTTC
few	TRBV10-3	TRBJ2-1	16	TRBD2	CAIRGTSGLSYNEQFF	TGTGCCATCAGAGGGACTAGCGGTTTATCCTACAATGAGCAGTTCTTC
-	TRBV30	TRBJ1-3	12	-	CAWSALANTIYF	TGTGCCTGGAGTGCCTTGGCAAACACCATATATTTT
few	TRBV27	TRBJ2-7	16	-	CASQERGASSSYEQYF	TGTGCCAGCCAGGAGAGAGGGGCATCGAGCTCCTACGAGCAGTACTTC
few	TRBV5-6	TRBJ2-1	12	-	CASSPQVGARFF	TGTGCCAGCAGCCCGCAGGTGGGGGCACGGTTCTTC